This TCR beta chain was observed in a study of OX40 agonist ivuxolimab in advanced cancers. Study-wide context: Patient treatment consisted of intravenous ivuxolimab administration every 2 weeks at 0.01 to 10 mg/kg.

Libraries were prepared by immunoSEQ multiplex PCR; TCRdb keeps only in-frame clonotypes and omits some of them. The profile covers tens of thousands of clones, with approximately 88% appearing a single time and roughly 30% taken by the ten largest. CDR1 is SGHRS, CDR2 YFSETQ, per germline. CDR3 length equals 15 residues. The chain couples TRBV5-1 to TRBJ2-5; tentatively, D is TRBD1 (6 bases). The DNA end lines up better with TRBJ2-7; the J call may be wrong. The sample in question was CD4+ or CD8+ T cells sorted from blood, obtained in a trial of the OX40 agonist ivuxolimab. The sequence came from an adult with an advanced solid tumor such as melanoma, head and neck, liver or kidney cancer. The CDR3 nucleotides read TGCGCCAGCAGCCCACAGGGTACCTTCCACTACGAGCAGTACTTC. Translation gives CASSPQGTFHYEQYF.